The 24 T cell receptor beta chains presented below share a single source sample, sequenced in a study of T cells in localized non-small cell lung cancer. The protocol was immunoSEQ multiplex PCR, while the TCRdb copy is restricted to in-frame clones and leaves out a portion. The data show around 950 clones, with around 25% seen just once and over 9.5% held by the top ten. Sequencing used normal lung tissue next to the tumor, obtained before any cancer treatment. Receptors were obtained from a woman aged 40 to 75 with stage III squamous cell lung carcinoma.

This clone showed up just a few times. The chain is built from TRBV6-8 and TRBJ1-2; D is uncertain. Germline CDR1 MNHGY, CDR2 SAAAGT. The CDR3 runs to 13 residues. V was pared by 5 bases and J by 8 bases, with 15 bases between. CDR3 sequence reads: CASSTRTQGGYTF. The CDR3 DNA follows: TGTGCCAGCAGTACCCGCACACAAGGAGGCTACACCTTC.

Judged by abundance, this clone is large. CDR3 amino acids: CASSLKGQGTEAFF. The CDR3 DNA is TGTGCCAGCAGCTTAAAGGGACAGGGCACTGAAGCTTTCTTT. The J gene is TRBJ1-1, the V gene TRBV11-3, with 9 bases matching TRBD1. Germline assignment: CDR1 SGHNT and CDR2 YENEEA. This CDR3 spans 14 amino acids. V lost 2 bases to trimming and J lost 4 bases; unmatched junction nucleotides: 2.

The rearrangement links TRBV18 to TRBJ2-3; 8 bases match TRBD1. Germline trimming cut 3 bases from V and 1 base from J; bases unmatched to any gene: 3. This CDR3 region has 15 residues. Germline-derived CDR1 and CDR2 are KGHSH and LQKENI. CDR3 sequence reads: CASSPGQVGTDTQYF. The CDR3 region has the DNA TGTGCCAGCTCACCGGGACAGGTTGGCACAGATACGCAGTATTTT.

This clone was counted a few times. The chain couples TRBV6-8 to TRBJ2-2; TRBD1 aligns across 7 bases. The junction had 6 bases not matched to a gene; V was cut back by 2 bases and J by 3 bases. CDR1 is MNHGY and CDR2 is SAAAGT in the germline V gene. The CDR3 is made up of 16 amino acids. The chain's CDR3 is CASSYPPGQHTGELFF. DNA of the CDR3: TGTGCCAGCAGTTACCCGCCGGGACAGCACACCGGGGAGCTGTTTTTT.

This clone is medium-sized within its sample. This sequence joins TRBV6-8 and TRBJ1-2; D gene uncertain. The germline CDR1 and CDR2 sequences are MNHGY and SAAAGT. The CDR3 is made up of 13 amino acids. Trimming cost V 9 bases and J 5 bases, with 16 bases left between them. Here the CDR3 DNA reads TGTGCCAGTTCCTTAGACCGGTCGTATGGCTACACCTTC. It is translated as CASSLDRSYGYTF.

This sequence joins TRBV6-8 and TRBJ1-6, with D tentatively TRBD1 (5 bases). From germline, CDR1 is MNHGY and CDR2 SAAAGT. V was shortened by 0 bases and J by 9 bases, with 12 bases between the two germline ends. The CDR3 runs 15 residues. The CDR3: CASSYSLGLGSPLHF. The CDR3, as DNA: TGTGCCAGCAGTTACTCTTTGGGACTTGGTTCACCCCTCCACTTT.

This clone was counted once. The V call is TRBV25-1, the J call TRBJ2-6; 10 bases fit TRBD1. V was pared by 4 bases and J by 1 base, with 7 bases of the junction left unmatched. The CDR3 is 18 amino acids. The germline gives CDR1 MGHDK, CDR2 SYGVNS. The CDR3 loop is CASSATGGRGSGANVLTF. Here the CDR3 DNA reads TGTGCCAGCAGTGCGACAGGGGGCCGGGGATCTGGGGCCAACGTCCTGACTTTC.

This clone was seen a few times. DNA for the CDR3: TGTGCCAGTAGTTCGGGACAGGGCTCCTACAATGAGCAGTTCTTC. This translates into CASSSGQGSYNEQFF. This chain uses TRBV19 with TRBJ2-1; 9 bases are shared with TRBD1. CDR3 length: 15 residues. V lost 5 bases and J lost 0; bases outside the gene matches: 2. In germline, CDR1 is LNHDA, CDR2 SQIVND (reference sequence).

This clone appeared a few times. The V gene is TRBV5-1, the J gene TRBJ1-3; 8 bases align to TRBD1. Germline CDR1 reads SGHRS; CDR2 reads YFSETQ. This CDR3 is 17 amino acids long. The V segment lost 4 bases and the J segment 0 bases; nucleotides outside the gene matches: 9. The CDR3 DNA reads TGCGCCAGCAGCCCCGGACAGGGTACAATCTCTGGAAACACCATATATTTT. Protein product: CASSPGQGTISGNTIYF.

Only a few counts were recorded for this clone. The chain joins TRBV7-2 to TRBJ1-1; no firm D call. CDR3 length equals 13 residues. Germline CDR1 SGHTA, CDR2 FQGNSA. The germline V and J ends were trimmed by 4 bases and 0 bases, with 6 bases remaining between them. This chain's CDR3 is CASSYSVNTEAFF. CDR3 bases: TGTGCCAGCAGCTATTCAGTGAACACTGAAGCTTTCTTT.

The V and J genes are TRBV19 and TRBJ1-1, with a tentative D call TRBD1 (5 bases). There are 14 residues in the CDR3. V was shortened by 1 base and J by 3 bases, with 9 bases between the two germline ends. CDR1 LNHDA and CDR2 SQIVND come from the germline V gene (reference sequence). CDR3 sequence reads: CASSIGGGYTEAFF. CDR3 coding DNA: TGTGCCAGTAGTATAGGCGGGGGATACACTGAAGCTTTCTTT.

This clone was detected only a few times. The chain has TRBV25-1 and TRBJ1-4; D is perhaps TRBD1 (5 bases). Trimming took off 2 bases at V and 8 bases at J, with 21 bases between the two ends. Germline V gene sequence: CDR1 MGHDK, CDR2 SYGVNS. The CDR3 runs to 17 residues. This CDR3 reads CASSERTMGVGGEKLFF. In DNA, the CDR3 is TGTGCCAGCAGTGAAAGAACAATGGGGGTGGGAGGAGAAAAACTGTTTTTT.

By its share, this clone is large. The gene calls are TRBV11-3 and TRBJ2-3; D might be TRBD2 (6 bases). The CDR3 consists of 15 residues. V was shortened by 5 bases and J by 6 bases, with 18 bases between the two germline ends. Germline CDR1 and CDR2: SGHNT and YENEEA. The CDR3 sequence is CASSLGRGLGDTQYF. The CDR3 coding sequence is TGTGCCAGCAGCCTCGGGAGAGGGCTGGGGGATACGCAGTATTTT.

Within the sample, this clone is medium-sized. The chain couples TRBV9 to TRBJ1-1; D remains ambiguous. V lost 0 bases and J lost 6, with 12 bases in between. The CDR3 consists of 14 residues. Per the germline V gene, CDR1 is SGDLS and CDR2 is YYNGEE. CDR3 sequence: CASSVVSGVPEAFF. CDR3 in DNA: TGTGCCAGCAGCGTAGTCTCGGGAGTCCCTGAAGCTTTCTTT.

This clone occurred a few times. This chain joins TRBV14 and TRBJ1-1; tentatively, D is TRBD1 (6 bases). V dropped 1 base and J dropped 2 bases, with 11 bases sitting between them. There are 15 residues in the CDR3. Germline V gives CDR1 SGHDN, CDR2 FVKESK. Here the CDR3 reads CASSQGAGANTEAFF. The CDR3 DNA reads as TGTGCCAGCAGCCAAGGCGCAGGGGCAAACACTGAAGCTTTCTTT.

The chain carries TRBV11-3 and TRBJ2-7, with D perhaps TRBD2 (6 bases). Per germline, CDR1 SGHNT and CDR2 YENEEA. V dropped 6 bases and J dropped 3 bases, with 15 bases sitting between them. This CDR3 comprises 14 residues. CDR3 nucleotide sequence: TGTGCCAGCAGTGGCCGGCGGGGAAACTACGAGCAGTACTTC. Its translation: CASSGRRGNYEQYF.

The V gene is TRBV15, the J gene TRBJ1-3; TRBD1 aligns across 11 bases. The trim removed 3 bases at V and 5 bases at J, leaving 12 bases unmatched. The CDR3 spans 18 residues. CDR1 LNHNV and CDR2 YYDKDF come from the germline V gene (reference sequence). CDR3 sequence reads: CATSRAGTGGSLRNTIYF. The CDR3 DNA follows: TGTGCCACCAGCAGGGCCGGGACAGGGGGTTCTCTACGAAACACCATATATTTT.

In its sample, this clone ranks as large. This chain uses TRBV6-8 with TRBJ2-7; 8 positions match TRBD1. The CDR3 contains 13 residues. CDR1 and CDR2 from the germline V gene are MNHGY and SAAAGT. With V trimmed by 8 bases and J by 3 bases, 6 bases remained unmatched. The CDR3 loop reads CASDGQGSYEQYF. CDR3 DNA sequence: TGTGCCAGCGATGGACAGGGAAGCTACGAGCAGTACTTC.

The rearrangement uses TRBV4-1 and TRBJ1-1; weak D call: TRBD1 (5 bases). The CDR3 totals 13 residues. V lost 0 bases and J 3 bases, leaving 5 bases between the germline ends. Germline V CDR1 and CDR2: MGHRA, YSYEKL. This CDR3 is CASSQDRDTEAFF. Written as DNA, the CDR3 is TGCGCCAGCAGCCAAGACAGGGACACTGAAGCTTTCTTT.

The chain joins TRBV19 to TRBJ1-6, with 7 bases that match TRBD1. Trimming removed 3 bases from V and 10 bases from J; junction bases left unmatched: 6. This CDR3 contains 14 residues. The germline V gene has CDR1 LNHDA and CDR2 SQIVND (reference sequence). The CDR3 sequence is CASSIHLGGSPLHF. CDR3 coding DNA: TGTGCCAGTAGTATCCACTTAGGGGGCTCACCCCTCCACTTT.

This chain connects TRBV5-1 to TRBJ1-2; no reliable D call. The CDR3 spans 15 residues. Germline CDR1 reads SGHRS; CDR2 reads YFSETQ. Trimming removed 4 bases at V and 1 base at J, with 14 bases between. The chain's CDR3 is CASSREDGGNYGYTF. The CDR3 DNA reads TGCGCCAGCAGCCGGGAGGATGGTGGTAACTATGGCTACACCTTC. The whole variable domain, remainder taken from reference TRBV5-1 and TRBJ1-2, is KAGVTQTPRYLIKTRGQQVTLSCSPISGHRSVSWYQQTPGQGLQFLFEYFSETQRNKGNFPGRFSGRQFSNSRSEMNVSTLELGDSALYLCASSREDGGNYGYTFGSGTRLTVV.

The chain uses TRBV5-1 and TRBJ1-1; TRBD1 agrees at 7 bases. The CDR3 loop spans 17 amino acids. V lost 5 bases and J lost 5; bases outside the gene matches: 18. Per germline, CDR1 SGHRS and CDR2 YFSETQ. CDR3 coding DNA: TGCGCCAGCAGGCAAAGACGAACAGGGGTCACGAAGACTGAAGCTTTCTTT. It is translated as CASRQRRTGVTKTEAFF.

J is TRBJ2-7 and V is TRBV30; TRBD1 matches at 9 bases. Germline CDR1 reads GTSNPN; CDR2 reads SVGIG (reference sequence). The CDR3 extends over 14 amino acids. J gave up 5 bases and V 3 bases, and 8 bases lay outside the gene matches. As DNA, the CDR3 is TGTGCCTGGAGCGCGGGACAGGGTTTGGACGAGCAGTACTTC. Protein product: CAWSAGQGLDEQYF.

Sample share makes this clone large. This chain links TRBV19 with TRBJ1-1; maybe TRBD1 (5 bases). Germline V gives CDR1 LNHDA, CDR2 SQIVND (reference sequence). Trimming stripped 8 bases from V and 3 bases from J, with 16 bases between. The CDR3 is made up of 14 amino acids. The CDR3 is CASESRGRYTEAFF. The CDR3, as DNA: TGTGCCAGTGAAAGTAGGGGTAGATACACTGAAGCTTTCTTT.